This T cell receptor (beta chain) came from a study of CD8+CD57+ T cells in acquired aplastic anemia. Before being chosen for sequencing, patients had shown CD8+CD57+ cell expansion by flow cytometry. The TCR beta profiling, which covered VDJ combination and CDR3 sequence, was carried out using genomic DNA as the template. TCRdb fed the reads into MiXCR, producing one record per CDR3 protein. The sample consists of around 190,000 distinct CDR3 sequences, nearly 50% of them appearing once. CDR1 DFQATT and CDR2 SNEGSKA come from the germline V gene (reference sequence). V lost 0 bases and J lost 10, with 22 bases in between. This CDR3 region has 16 residues.

The sample taken for sequencing was sorted CD4+, CD8+, or CD8+CD57+ T cells (not recorded which) from PBMCs. This TCR derives from a human donor with aplastic anemia. V usage is TRBV20-1 and J usage is TRBJ2-1; a weak D match, TRBD1 (5 bases). CDR3: CSARDLDRGNAKEQFF. Here the CDR3 DNA reads TGCAGTGCTAGAGATCTCGATAGGGGCAACGCGAAGGAGCAGTTCTTC.